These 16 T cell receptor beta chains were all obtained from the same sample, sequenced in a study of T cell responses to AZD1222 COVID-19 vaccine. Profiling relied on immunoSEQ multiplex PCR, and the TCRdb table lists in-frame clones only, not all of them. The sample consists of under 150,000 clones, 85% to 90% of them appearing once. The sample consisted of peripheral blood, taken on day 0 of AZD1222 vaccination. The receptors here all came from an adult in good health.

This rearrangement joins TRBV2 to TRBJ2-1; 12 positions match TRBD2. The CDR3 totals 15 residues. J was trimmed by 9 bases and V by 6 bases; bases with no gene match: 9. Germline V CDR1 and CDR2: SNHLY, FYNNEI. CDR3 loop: CASSSLAGGPVEQFF. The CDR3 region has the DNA TGTGCCAGCAGCTCTCTAGCGGGGGGGCCTGTTGAGCAGTTCTTC. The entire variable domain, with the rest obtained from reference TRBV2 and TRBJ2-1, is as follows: EPEVTQTPSHQVTQMGQEVILRCVPISNHLYFYWYRQILGQKVEFLVSFYNNEISEKSEIFDDQFSVERPDGSNFTLKIRSTKLEDSAMYFCASSSLAGGPVEQFFGPGTRLTVL.

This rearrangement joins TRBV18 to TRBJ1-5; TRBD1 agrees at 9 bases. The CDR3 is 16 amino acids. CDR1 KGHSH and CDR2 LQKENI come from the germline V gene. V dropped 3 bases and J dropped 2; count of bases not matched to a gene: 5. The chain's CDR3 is CASSPQQGAGNQPQHF. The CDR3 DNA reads TGTGCCAGCTCACCCCAACAGGGGGCCGGCAATCAGCCCCAGCATTTT.

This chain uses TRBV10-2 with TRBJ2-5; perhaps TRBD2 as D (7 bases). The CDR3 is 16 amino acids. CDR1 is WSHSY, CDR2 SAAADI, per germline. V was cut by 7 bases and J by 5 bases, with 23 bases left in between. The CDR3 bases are TGCGCCAGCACCGAAGGTTGGGGGGGCCCACGGGAGACCCAGTACTTC. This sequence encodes CASTEGWGGPRETQYF.

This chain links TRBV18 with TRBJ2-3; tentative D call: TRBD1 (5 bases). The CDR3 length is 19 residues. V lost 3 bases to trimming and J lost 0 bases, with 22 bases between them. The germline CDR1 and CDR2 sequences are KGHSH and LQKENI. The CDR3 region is CASSPNPGEWRQSTDTQYF. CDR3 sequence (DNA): TGTGCCAGCTCACCGAATCCCGGAGAGTGGAGACAGAGCACAGATACGCAGTATTTT.

The CDR3, as DNA: TGCGCCAGCACCAACCGACAGGGGGATACGCAGTATTTT. Translated, it gives CASTNRQGDTQYF. The chain links TRBV5-1 to TRBJ2-3, with 8 positions matching TRBD1. Germline CDR1 is SGHRS and CDR2 is YFSETQ. The CDR3 sequence is 13 residues long. The V gene end was trimmed by 6 bases and the J gene end by 6 bases; junction bases not matched to a gene: 6.

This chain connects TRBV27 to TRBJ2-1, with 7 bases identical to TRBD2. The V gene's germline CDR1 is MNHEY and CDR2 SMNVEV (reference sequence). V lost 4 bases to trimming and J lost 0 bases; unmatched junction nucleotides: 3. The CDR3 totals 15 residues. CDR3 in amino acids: CASSSRGVSYNEQFF. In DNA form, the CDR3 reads TGTGCCAGCAGTTCCCGGGGGGTCTCCTACAATGAGCAGTTCTTC.

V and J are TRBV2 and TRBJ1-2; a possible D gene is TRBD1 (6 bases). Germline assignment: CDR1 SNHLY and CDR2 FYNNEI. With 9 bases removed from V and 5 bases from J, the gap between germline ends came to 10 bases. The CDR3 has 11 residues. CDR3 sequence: CARQTGYGYTF. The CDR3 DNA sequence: TGTGCCAGGCAAACAGGGTATGGCTACACCTTC.

The CDR3 nucleotides are TGTGCCAGCAGAAAGACAGGGAGAAGTGGCTACACCTTC. This gives the protein CASRKTGRSGYTF. The V gene is TRBV6-1, the J gene TRBJ1-2, with 7 bases that match TRBD1. The germline CDR1 and CDR2 sequences are MNHNS and SASEGT. V was clipped by 6 bases and J by 7 bases; unmatched bases: 8. The CDR3 is made up of 13 amino acids.

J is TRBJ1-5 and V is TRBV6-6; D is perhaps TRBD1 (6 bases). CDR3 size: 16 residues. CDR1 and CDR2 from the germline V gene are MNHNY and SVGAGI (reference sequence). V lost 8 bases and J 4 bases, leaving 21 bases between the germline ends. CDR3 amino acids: CASEPHRGQINQPQHF. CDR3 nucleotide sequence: TGTGCCAGCGAGCCCCATCGTGGACAGATTAATCAGCCCCAGCATTTT.

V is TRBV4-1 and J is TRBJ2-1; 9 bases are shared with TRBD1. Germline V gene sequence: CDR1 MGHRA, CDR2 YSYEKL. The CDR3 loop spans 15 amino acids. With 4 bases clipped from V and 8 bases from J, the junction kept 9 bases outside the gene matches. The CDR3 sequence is CASSPLQGADDEQFF. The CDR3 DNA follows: TGCGCCAGCAGCCCGCTACAGGGGGCCGACGATGAGCAGTTCTTC.

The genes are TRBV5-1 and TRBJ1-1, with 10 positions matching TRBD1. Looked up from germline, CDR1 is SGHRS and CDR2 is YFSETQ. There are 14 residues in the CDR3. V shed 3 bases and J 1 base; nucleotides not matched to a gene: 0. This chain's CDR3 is CASSWDRGNTEAFF. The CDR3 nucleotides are TGCGCCAGCAGCTGGGACAGGGGGAACACTGAAGCTTTCTTT.

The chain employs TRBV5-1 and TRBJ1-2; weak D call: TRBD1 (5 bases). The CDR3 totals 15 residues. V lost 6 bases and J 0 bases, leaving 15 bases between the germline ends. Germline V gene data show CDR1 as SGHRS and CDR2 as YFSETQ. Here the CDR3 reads CASTIGGLSNYGYTF. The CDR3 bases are TGCGCCAGCACTATCGGGGGTTTATCTAACTATGGCTACACCTTC.

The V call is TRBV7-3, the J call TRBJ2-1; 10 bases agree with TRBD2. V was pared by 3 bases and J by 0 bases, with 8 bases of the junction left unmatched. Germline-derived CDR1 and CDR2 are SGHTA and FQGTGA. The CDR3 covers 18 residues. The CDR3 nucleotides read TGTGCCAGCAGCTTGACATCTAGCGGGAGTGCCTCCTACAATGAGCAGTTCTTC. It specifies CASSLTSSGSASYNEQFF.

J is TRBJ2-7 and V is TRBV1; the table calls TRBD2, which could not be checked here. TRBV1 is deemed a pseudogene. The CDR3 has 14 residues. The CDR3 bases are TGCACCAGCAGCCAACCGGGGGAGTCCTACGAGCAGTACTTC. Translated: CTSSQPGESYEQYF.

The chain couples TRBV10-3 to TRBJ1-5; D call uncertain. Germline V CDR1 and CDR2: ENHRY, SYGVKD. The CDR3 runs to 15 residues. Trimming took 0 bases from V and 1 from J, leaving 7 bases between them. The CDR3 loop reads CAISESAGSNQPQHF. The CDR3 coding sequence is TGTGCCATCAGTGAGTCCGCCGGAAGCAATCAGCCCCAGCATTTT.

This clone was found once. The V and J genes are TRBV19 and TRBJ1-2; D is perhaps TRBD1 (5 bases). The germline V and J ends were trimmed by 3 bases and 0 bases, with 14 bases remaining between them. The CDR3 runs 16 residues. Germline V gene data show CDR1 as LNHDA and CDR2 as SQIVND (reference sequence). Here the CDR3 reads CASSISGTEANYGYTF. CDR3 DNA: TGTGCCAGTAGTATCAGTGGGACTGAAGCTAACTATGGCTACACCTTC.